The source of this TCR beta chain is a study of T cells expressing NK-cell markers (TCRdb year 2020). Regarding the research as a whole: Seven or eight donors provided sorted CD3+CD56+NKG2C+, CD3+CD56+NKG2C- and CD3+CD56-NKG2C+ T-cell subsets, whose TCR beta-chain repertoires were profiled. Among the eight sequenced donors, only one was HCMV-seronegative, while the other seven were HCMV-seropositive. The study sequenced eight donors, all healthy volunteers chosen at random: three men and five women. Libraries were sequenced as 2 x 150 bp reads on Illumina HiSeq 2000/2500, MiSeq or NextSeq. What the study reported, not specific to this receptor: Those dominant clonotypes were again the most abundant among CD3+CD56-NKG2C+ cells in several donors, at about 25-60.1%. For about 6 donors, the dominant CD3+CD56+NKG2C+ clonotypes were among the top 10 CD8+ clonotypes and accounted for about 1.0-7.0% of CD8+ T cells. It remained unclear whether the expanded NKG2C-expressing T cell clones were specific for HCMV antigens.

The CDR1 and CDR2 encoded by the germline V gene (reference sequence) are PRHDT and FYEKMQ. The CDR3 has 18 amino acids, counting the end cysteine and phenylalanine. Only the protein is available. HCMV-specific IgG was detected in serum with a commercial ELISA kit to determine HCMV serostatus. Peripheral blood mononuclear cells were isolated from blood by Ficoll density gradient centrifugation. TCRdb lists the instrument as Illumina HiSeq 2000. The TCR beta cDNA libraries were made using 5'RACE template switching, a step that added both a universal primer site and unique molecular identifiers. Priming for cDNA synthesis came from the TCR beta constant segment, and two successive PCR amplification steps followed. Concerning the study's data processing: MIGEC was used to demultiplex reads and group reads by UMI, and MiTCR was used to assemble and quantify clonotypes. To exclude erroneous sequences, only TCR cDNA sequences supported by at least two reads were retained. The tcR package was used for downstream repertoire analysis, with clonotypes matched between fractions based on CDR3 nucleotide sequence plus V segment. VDJmatch was used to annotate antigen specificity against VDJdb, with one amino acid substitution in CDR3 permitted. TCRdb reprocessed the reads, so every CDR3 protein sequence counts as one entry and DNA is not shown. For this entry, the V and J calls and clone size follow TCRdb and not the study's own pipeline. Per the sample table, the count is over 150,000 distinct CDR3 sequences. Approximately 35% of the sample goes to the ten largest clones.

A note on this clonotype: Its antigen is still unknown.

Sequencing was performed on blood T cells: a sorted CD56 or NKG2C T cell subset, CD4+ or CD8+ T cells, or bulk PBMC T cells (not recorded which). The clonotype comes from a woman aged 45-65 years in good health. Donor details come from another sample of the same person, matched by shared clones. This chain joins TRBV13 to TRBJ2-2; TCRdb selects TRBD1, and the lack of DNA leaves this call unchecked. CDR3 protein: CASSSASQGAWNTGELFF.